The subject of this entry is one TCR beta chain. Its antigen is still unknown. Next came a second PCR, run for roughly 6 to 11 cycles, which used a sample-barcoded 5' primer along with a J-beta primer mix. Template switching added a 12-random-nucleotide identifier to every cDNA molecule. TCRdb re-called the 5' RACE reads with MiXCR, one entry per CDR3 protein. The sample has approximately 350,000 distinct CDR3 sequences, 50% to 60% seen once; the top ten hold under 60%. This record belongs to a study of blood T cells in healthy people across ages. Whole-study results and caveats: PBMCs left unsorted prevented a conclusive naive versus antigen-experienced comparison.

Sequencing was carried out using blood. The receptor was derived from a man in his 60s in good health.

DNA of the CDR3: TGTGCCAGCAGCCAAAGGTCAAATACGCAGTATTTT. Its protein product is CASSQRSNTQYF. This chain joins TRBV3-1 and TRBJ2-3; no definite D call. V lost 2 bases to trimming and J lost 7 bases, with 7 bases between them. The CDR3 covers 12 residues. Germline V lookup: CDR1 LGHDT, CDR2 YNNKEL (reference sequence).